The clone carrying this TCR beta chain was seen a few times. The antigen remains undetermined. Reverse transcription of all isolated RNA meant that expressed TCRB transcripts were sequenced. The data were produced by immunoSEQ multiplex PCR, yet TCRdb's version contains in-frame clones alone and is incomplete. Here the sample spans 140,000 or so clones, about 13% being singletons. Germline V lookup: CDR1 SGHNT, CDR2 YENEEA. CDR3 length equals 16 residues. V was pared by 1 base and J by 8 bases, with 7 bases of the junction left unmatched. The data derive from a study of beta chain features in type 1 diabetes. For the study at large: Age, gender, cell numbers and subset yield matched between patients and controls.

Study results and caveats: Among patients with Type 1 diabetes, TCRB CDR3s were moderately but significantly shorter in every one of the four CD4+ subsets. Shorter templates might be favored by PCR, equally in patients and controls. Among type 1 diabetes patients, VDJ junctions had fewer insertions and more deletions.

Sequenced material: central memory CD4+ T cells from blood. The chain uses TRBV11-3 and TRBJ2-3, with 12 bases lining up with TRBD2. This clonotype was obtained from a man aged 18 to 30 with type 1 diabetes. For the CDR3, the DNA is TGTGCCAGCAGCTTAGGAGCGACTAGCGGGGGTGGTACGCAGTATTTT. Translation: CASSLGATSGGGTQYF.